The 28 T cell receptor beta chains in this list originate from one sample, sequenced in a study of cytomegalovirus exposure and HLA in healthy donors. PCR used 60 Vbeta primers and 13 Jbeta primers. Here immunoSEQ multiplex PCR was the method, and the copy in TCRdb shows in-frame clones only, minus some. The data hold 75,000 to 90,000 clones, with more than 70% observed a single time. The sample consisted of PBMCs. The receptors stem from a man between 60 and 70 years old in good health and CMV-seronegative.

The chain uses TRBV29-1 and TRBJ2-5; D perhaps matches TRBD1 (5 bases). CDR1 is SQVTM, CDR2 ANQGSEA, per germline. The CDR3 length is 14 residues. V dropped 4 bases and J dropped 1 base, with 13 bases sitting between them. The DNA for the CDR3 is TGCAGCGTTGGGGCAGGGTTAACCCAAGAGACCCAGTACTTC. Its translation: CSVGAGLTQETQYF. The full variable domain, with the rest looked up from reference TRBV29-1 and TRBJ2-5, is SAVISQKPSRDICQRGTSLTIQCQVDSQVTMMFWYRQQPGQSLTLIATANQGSEATYESGFVIDKFPISRPNLTFSTLTVSNMSPEDSSIYLCSVGAGLTQETQYFGPGTRLLVL.

V usage is TRBV4-1 and J usage is TRBJ1-5; D is perhaps TRBD1 (5 bases). CDR3 size: 16 residues. The germline CDR1 and CDR2 sequences are MGHRA and YSYEKL. V shed 4 bases and J shed 3 bases, with 16 bases lying between them. The CDR3 loop reads CASSPTYEQANQPQHF. CDR3 coding DNA: TGCGCCAGCAGCCCAACCTATGAACAGGCCAATCAGCCCCAGCATTTT.

This chain joins TRBV21-1 and TRBJ2-3; no DNA check was done on the table's D call, TRBD2. TRBV21-1 is given as a pseudogene. This CDR3 region has 18 residues. The CDR3, as DNA: TGTGCCAGCAGCAAACCTACCGGAGCGGGGGGGCCCCCAGGTACGCAGTATTTT. It specifies CASSKPTGAGGPPGTQYF.

This clone was detected only a few times. V gene TRBV21-1 combines with J gene TRBJ1-1. TRBV21-1 is marked as a pseudogene. CDR3 size: 16 residues. CDR3 nucleotide sequence: TGTGCCAGCAGCCAAGTTGCGGGTACCCTGAACACTGAAGCTTTCTTT. Amino acids: CASSQVAGTLNTEAFF.

V usage is TRBV19 and J usage is TRBJ1-2; weak D call: TRBD1 (5 bases). The ends were cut back, 1 base at V and 7 bases at J, with 10 bases in the middle. Germline-derived CDR1 and CDR2 are LNHDA and SQIVND (reference sequence). This CDR3 has 13 residues. The CDR3 bases are TGTGCCAGTAGTATAGTCGGGGGAAGTGGCTACACCTTC. This sequence encodes CASSIVGGSGYTF. The variable domain in full, with the rest retrieved from reference TRBV19 and TRBJ1-2, is DGGITQSPKYLFRKEGQNVTLSCEQNLNHDAMYWYRQDPGQGLRLIYYSQIVNDFQKGDIAEGYSVSREKKESFPLTVTSAQKNPTAFYLCASSIVGGSGYTFGSGTRLTVV.

The V call is TRBV4-1, the J call TRBJ2-2; D unclear. The germline V and J ends were trimmed by 3 bases and 2 bases, with 7 bases remaining between them. This CDR3 region has 14 residues. Germline CDR1 and CDR2: MGHRA and YSYEKL. For the CDR3, the DNA is TGCGCCAGCAGCCAGGGCACCAACACCGGGGAGCTGTTTTTT. As protein: CASSQGTNTGELFF.

The chain uses TRBV5-1 and TRBJ2-5; 15 positions agree with TRBD2. Germline V gene data show CDR1 as SGHRS and CDR2 as YFSETQ. Trimming removed 4 bases from V and 5 bases from J; junction bases left unmatched: 6. CDR3 length: 16 residues. CDR3 protein: CASSEGTSGGMETQYF. DNA for the CDR3: TGCGCCAGCAGCGAGGGGACTAGCGGGGGGATGGAGACCCAGTACTTC. Together with reference TRBV5-1 and TRBJ2-5, the CDR3 gives the full variable domain: KAGVTQTPRYLIKTRGQQVTLSCSPISGHRSVSWYQQTPGQGLQFLFEYFSETQRNKGNFPGRFSGRQFSNSRSEMNVSTLELGDSALYLCASSEGTSGGMETQYFGPGTRLLVL.

This clone was counted only a few times. This chain uses TRBV6-6 with TRBJ2-2; no definite D call. The germline V gene encodes CDR1 MNHNY and CDR2 SVGAGI (reference sequence). The CDR3 length is 13 residues. Deletions cut 0 bases from V and 5 bases from J, with 4 bases between. CDR3 DNA: TGTGCCAGCAGTTACTCCTCGACCGGGGAGCTGTTTTTT. It translates to CASSYSSTGELFF.

The rearrangement uses TRBV7-2 and TRBJ1-5; the D is unclear. The CDR3 has 13 amino acids. CDR1 and CDR2 (germline): SGHTA, FQGNSA. V was cut by 1 base and J by 3 bases, with 4 bases left in between. The CDR3 region has the DNA TGTGCCAGCAGCTTAGATCTCAATCAGCCCCAGCATTTT. Its protein product is CASSLDLNQPQHF.

The CDR3 here is CASSIWDRNNQPQHF. In DNA, the CDR3 is TGTGCCAGTAGTATCTGGGACAGGAACAATCAGCCCCAGCATTTT. The genes are TRBV19 and TRBJ1-5; TRBD1 matches 8 bases. The V gene's germline CDR1 is LNHDA and CDR2 SQIVND (reference sequence). V shed 3 bases, J shed 3 bases, and the junction held 4 bases outside the gene matches. This CDR3 is 15 amino acids long.

This rearrangement joins TRBV5-1 to TRBJ1-2, with 10 bases fitting TRBD1. This CDR3 is 15 amino acids long. Looked up from germline, CDR1 is SGHRS and CDR2 is YFSETQ. V shed 4 bases and J 4 bases; nucleotides not matched to a gene: 7. The CDR3 spells CASSERTGGGYGYTF. CDR3 coding DNA: TGCGCCAGCAGCGAAAGGACAGGGGGTGGCTATGGCTACACCTTC.

There are a few counts of this clone. Different DNA sequences within this sample yield the same CDR3. The rearrangement uses TRBV5-1 and TRBJ1-4; maybe TRBD1 (5 bases). V dropped 5 bases and J dropped 0 bases, with 11 bases sitting between them. Germline CDR1 is SGHRS and CDR2 is YFSETQ. CDR3 size: 15 residues. The DNA of the CDR3 is TGCGCCAGCAGGCTAACAGGAGCAACTAATGAAAAACTGTTTTTT. Translation: CASRLTGATNEKLFF.

Points on this clone: Distinct nucleotide sequences in the sample also encode this CDR3. The chain carries TRBV30 and TRBJ1-3; tentative D call: TRBD1 (5 bases). The CDR3 totals 14 residues. Trimming stripped 0 bases from V and 2 bases from J, with 8 bases between. In germline, CDR1 is GTSNPN, CDR2 SVGIG (reference sequence). In DNA form, the CDR3 reads TGTGCCTGGAGTGTCGGGGGAGCTGGAAACACCATATATTTT. It specifies CAWSVGGAGNTIYF.

The V call is TRBV6-5, the J call TRBJ1-1, with D unclear. The CDR3 has 15 residues. CDR1 is MNHEY, CDR2 SVGAGI, per germline. The ends were cut back, 6 bases at V and 6 bases at J, with 20 bases in the middle. CDR3: CASRPAGLGYAEAFF. The CDR3 DNA reads TGTGCCAGCAGACCGGCGGGTTTAGGCTACGCTGAAGCTTTCTTT.

V gene TRBV11-2 combines with J gene TRBJ2-5, with TRBD2 identical over 7 bases. Germline V gene data show CDR1 as SGHAT and CDR2 as FQNNGV. CDR3 size: 17 residues. J lost 5 bases, V lost 5 bases, and 17 bases had no gene match. Here the CDR3 reads CASSPTVLAGVGETQYF. The CDR3 DNA reads as TGTGCCAGCAGCCCGACGGTTCTGGCGGGGGTGGGGGAGACCCAGTACTTC. The complete variable domain, with remaining parts taken from reference TRBV11-2 and TRBJ2-5, reads EAGVAQSPRYKIIEKRQSVAFWCNPISGHATLYWYQQILGQGPKLLIQFQNNGVVDDSQLPKDRFSAERLKGVDSTLKIQPAKLEDSAVYLCASSPTVLAGVGETQYFGPGTRLLVL.

J is TRBJ2-2 and V is TRBV27; 7 nucleotides align to TRBD2. CDR3 length: 16 amino acids. Germline V gene data show CDR1 as MNHEY and CDR2 as SMNVEV (reference sequence). V was clipped by 8 bases and J by 0 bases; unmatched bases: 9. The CDR3 bases are TGTGCCAGCGGGGGGGGGACCACAGCGAACACCGGGGAGCTGTTTTTT. Its translation: CASGGGTTANTGELFF.

The V call is TRBV2, the J call TRBJ2-1; TRBD1 matches 7 bases. V shed 6 bases, J shed 12 bases, and the junction held 8 bases outside the gene matches. The germline V gene encodes CDR1 SNHLY and CDR2 FYNNEI. The length of the CDR3 is 12 residues. The CDR3 DNA reads as TGTGCCAGCAGCTTAGGGGGCCCGGGGCAGTTCTTC. Encoded protein: CASSLGGPGQFF. Full variable domain (missing parts from reference TRBV2 and TRBJ2-1): EPEVTQTPSHQVTQMGQEVILRCVPISNHLYFYWYRQILGQKVEFLVSFYNNEISEKSEIFDDQFSVERPDGSNFTLKIRSTKLEDSAMYFCASSLGGPGQFFGPGTRLTVL.

This clone occurred a few times. This chain joins TRBV5-6 and TRBJ1-6; D is perhaps TRBD1 (6 bases). V lost 0 bases, J lost 13 bases, and 17 bases lay in between. Per the germline V gene, CDR1 is SGHDT and CDR2 is YYEEEE. CDR3 size: 15 residues. CDR3 amino acids: CASSLGRVRGNPLHF. CDR3 in DNA: TGTGCCAGCAGCTTGGGGCGGGTGAGGGGGAATCCCCTCCACTTT.

The chain uses TRBV28 and TRBJ2-5; D perhaps matches TRBD1 (6 bases). This CDR3 comprises 14 residues. V lost 8 bases and J 6 bases, leaving 19 bases between the germline ends. Germline lookup yields CDR1 MDHEN and CDR2 SYDVKM. The CDR3 is CASPPDRFLKTQYF. The CDR3 bases are TGTGCCAGCCCACCAGACAGGTTCTTGAAGACCCAGTACTTC.

The chain employs TRBV19 and TRBJ1-3, with no clear D. Deletions cut 5 bases from V and 0 bases from J, with 14 bases between. The CDR3 runs 16 residues. Per the germline V gene, CDR1 is LNHDA and CDR2 is SQIVND (reference sequence). CDR3 coding DNA: TGTGCCAGTAGTCCAAGATCGCGGGGCTCTGGAAACACCATATATTTT. This gives the protein CASSPRSRGSGNTIYF.

The J gene is TRBJ2-7, the V gene TRBV6-4; TRBD1 is a possible D gene (6 bases). The CDR3 contains 12 residues. Trimming took 6 bases from V and 5 from J, leaving 11 bases between them. Germline CDR1 MRHNA, CDR2 SNTAGT. The CDR3 region has the DNA TGTGCCAGCAGAACCCAGGGGAACGAGCAGTACTTC. Translating gives CASRTQGNEQYF.

This clone is labeled as medium-sized. The chain uses TRBV2 and TRBJ2-1; TRBD1 is a possible D gene (5 bases). Germline V CDR1 and CDR2: SNHLY, FYNNEI. This CDR3 is built from 12 residues. Trimming left V 7 bases short and J 6 bases short, with 10 bases between. The CDR3 here is CASTTDSNEQFF. The CDR3 coding sequence is TGTGCCAGCACCACAGACAGCAATGAGCAGTTCTTC.

The genes are TRBV7-9 and TRBJ1-5; 9 bases are shared with TRBD1. Germline V gene data show CDR1 as SEHNR and CDR2 as FQNEAQ (reference sequence). After removal of 1 base from V and 7 bases from J, the junction contained 5 bases not matched to a gene. This CDR3 has 15 amino acids. As DNA, the CDR3 is TGTGCCAGCAGCTTAGGGGACAGGGTAAACCAGCCCCAGCATTTT. This sequence encodes CASSLGDRVNQPQHF.

Turning to this clone: Other nucleotide sequences from this sample produce the same CDR3. The chain joins TRBV11-2 to TRBJ2-1, with D uncertain. Germline V lookup: CDR1 SGHAT, CDR2 FQNNGV. Trimming shortened V by 0 bases and J by 6 bases, and 3 bases separated the two germline ends. This CDR3 has 12 residues. The CDR3 DNA sequence: TGTGCCAGCAGCTTAGATCGCAATGAGCAGTTCTTC. Translation: CASSLDRNEQFF.

The V gene is TRBV2, the J gene TRBJ1-2, with a tentative D call TRBD1 (5 bases). V lost 5 bases, J lost 1 base, and 8 bases lay in between. This CDR3 comprises 13 residues. The germline V gene has CDR1 SNHLY and CDR2 FYNNEI. In nucleotides, the CDR3 is TGTGCCAGCAGTATCGACAGTAACTATGGCTACACCTTC. It codes for CASSIDSNYGYTF.

Regarding this clone: The same CDR3 also results from other DNA sequences found in this sample. The rearrangement uses TRBV27 and TRBJ1-5, with D maybe TRBD1 (6 bases). V was clipped by 5 bases and J by 4 bases, with 15 bases between them. Germline V gene sequence: CDR1 MNHEY, CDR2 SMNVEV (reference sequence). The CDR3 runs 15 residues. Written as DNA, the CDR3 is TGTGCCAGCAGTGAACAGGGCATAAGTAATCAGCCCCAGCATTTT. It is translated as CASSEQGISNQPQHF.

V and J are TRBV19 and TRBJ2-7; 8 nucleotides match TRBD1. CDR3 size: 16 residues. The ends lost 3 bases at V and 0 bases at J; junction bases unmatched: 7. Germline V lookup: CDR1 LNHDA, CDR2 SQIVND (reference sequence). CDR3 sequence (DNA): TGTGCCAGTAGTATCGCCGACAGGGGAGGCTCCTACGAGCAGTACTTC. Protein: CASSIADRGGSYEQYF.

This clone was seen a single time. A junction end diverges from the germline sequence, so it may reflect a read error. CDR3 coding DNA: TGTGCCAGCAGCGTTGCTAGCGGGGGGGCAATCGGGGAGTTGTTTTTT. This codes for CASSVASGGAIGELFF. The chain combines TRBV9 with TRBJ2-2, with 12 bases aligning to TRBD2. The CDR3 spans 16 residues. Germline values: CDR1 SGDLS, CDR2 YYNGEE. Full variable domain (remainder filled in from reference TRBV9 and TRBJ2-2): DSGVTQTPKHLITATGQRVTLRCSPRSGDLSVYWYQQSLDQGLQFLIQYYNGEERAKGNILERFSAQQFPDLHSELNLSSLELGDSALYFCASSVASGGAIGELFFGEGSRLTVL.